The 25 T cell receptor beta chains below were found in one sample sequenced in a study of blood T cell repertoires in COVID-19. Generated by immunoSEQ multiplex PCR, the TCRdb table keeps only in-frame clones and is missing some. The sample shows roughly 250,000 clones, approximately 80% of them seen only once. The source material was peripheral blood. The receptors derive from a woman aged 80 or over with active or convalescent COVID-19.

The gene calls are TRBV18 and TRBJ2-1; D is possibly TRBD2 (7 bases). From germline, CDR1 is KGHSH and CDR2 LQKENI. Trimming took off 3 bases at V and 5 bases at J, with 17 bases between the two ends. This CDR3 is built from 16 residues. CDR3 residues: CASSPSYGGRDNEQFF. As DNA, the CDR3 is TGTGCCAGCTCACCCTCCTACGGGGGGCGCGACAATGAGCAGTTCTTC.

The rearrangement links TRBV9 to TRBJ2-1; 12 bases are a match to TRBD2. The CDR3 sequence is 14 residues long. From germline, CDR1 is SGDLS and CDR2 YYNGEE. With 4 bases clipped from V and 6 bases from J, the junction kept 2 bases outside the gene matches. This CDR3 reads CASSRLAGANEQFF. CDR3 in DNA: TGTGCCAGCAGCCGACTAGCGGGGGCCAATGAGCAGTTCTTC.

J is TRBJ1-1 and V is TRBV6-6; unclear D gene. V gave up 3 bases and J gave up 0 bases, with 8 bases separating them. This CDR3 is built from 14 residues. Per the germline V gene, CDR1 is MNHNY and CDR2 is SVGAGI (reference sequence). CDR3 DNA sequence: TGTGCCAGCAGTTATATTGACATGAACACTGAAGCTTTCTTT. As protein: CASSYIDMNTEAFF.

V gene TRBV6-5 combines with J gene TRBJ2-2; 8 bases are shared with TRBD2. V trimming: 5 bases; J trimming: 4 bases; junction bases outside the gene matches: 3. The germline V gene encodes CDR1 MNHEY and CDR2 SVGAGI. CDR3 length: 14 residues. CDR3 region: CASSTGGTTGELFF. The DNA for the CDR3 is TGTGCCAGCAGTACGGGGGGGACCACCGGGGAGCTGTTTTTT.

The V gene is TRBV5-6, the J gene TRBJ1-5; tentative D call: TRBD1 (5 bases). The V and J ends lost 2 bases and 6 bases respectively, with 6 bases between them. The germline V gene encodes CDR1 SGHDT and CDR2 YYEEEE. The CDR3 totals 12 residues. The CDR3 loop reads CASSFGGQPQHF. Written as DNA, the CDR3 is TGTGCCAGCAGCTTCGGGGGTCAGCCCCAGCATTTT.

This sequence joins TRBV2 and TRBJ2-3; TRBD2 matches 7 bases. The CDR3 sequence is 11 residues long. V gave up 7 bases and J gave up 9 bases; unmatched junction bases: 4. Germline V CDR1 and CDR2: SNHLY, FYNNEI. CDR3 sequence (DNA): TGTGCCAGCACGACCGGGGGGACGCAGTATTTT. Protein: CASTTGGTQYF.

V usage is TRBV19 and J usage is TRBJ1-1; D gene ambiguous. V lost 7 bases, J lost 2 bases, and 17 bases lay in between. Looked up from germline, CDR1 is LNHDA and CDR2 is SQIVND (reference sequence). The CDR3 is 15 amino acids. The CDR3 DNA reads TGTGCCAGTACCACATTGGCCACGGGAAACACTGAAGCTTTCTTT. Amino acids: CASTTLATGNTEAFF. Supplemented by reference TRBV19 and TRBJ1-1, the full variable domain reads DGGITQSPKYLFRKEGQNVTLSCEQNLNHDAMYWYRQDPGQGLRLIYYSQIVNDFQKGDIAEGYSVSREKKESFPLTVTSAQKNPTAFYLCASTTLATGNTEAFFGQGTRLTVV.

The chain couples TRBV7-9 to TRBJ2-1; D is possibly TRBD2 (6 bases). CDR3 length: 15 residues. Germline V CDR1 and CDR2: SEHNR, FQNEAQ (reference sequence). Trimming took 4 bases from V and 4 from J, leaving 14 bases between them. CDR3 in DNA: TGTGCCAGCAGCTCTACCGGGACTCCATACAATGAGCAGTTCTTC. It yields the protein CASSSTGTPYNEQFF.

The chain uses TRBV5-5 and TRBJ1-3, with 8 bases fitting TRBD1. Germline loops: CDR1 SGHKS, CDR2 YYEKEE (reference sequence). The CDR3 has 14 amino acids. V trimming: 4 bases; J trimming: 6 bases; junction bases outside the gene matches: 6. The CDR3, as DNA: TGTGCCAGCAGCGCGGGACAGGTACTAAACACCATATATTTT. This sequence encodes CASSAGQVLNTIYF. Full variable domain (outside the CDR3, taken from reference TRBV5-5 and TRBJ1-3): DAGVTQSPTHLIKTRGQQVTLRCSPISGHKSVSWYQQVLGQGPQFIFQYYEKEERGRGNFPDRFSARQFPNYSSELNVNALLLGDSALYLCASSAGQVLNTIYFGEGSWLTVV.

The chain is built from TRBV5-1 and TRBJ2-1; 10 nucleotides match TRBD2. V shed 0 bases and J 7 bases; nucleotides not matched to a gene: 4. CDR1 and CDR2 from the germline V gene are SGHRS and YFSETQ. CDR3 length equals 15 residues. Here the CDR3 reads CASSLVGLALNEQFF. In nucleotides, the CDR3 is TGCGCCAGCAGCTTGGTGGGACTAGCGCTAAATGAGCAGTTCTTC. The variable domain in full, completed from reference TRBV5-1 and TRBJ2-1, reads KAGVTQTPRYLIKTRGQQVTLSCSPISGHRSVSWYQQTPGQGLQFLFEYFSETQRNKGNFPGRFSGRQFSNSRSEMNVSTLELGDSALYLCASSLVGLALNEQFFGPGTRLTVL.

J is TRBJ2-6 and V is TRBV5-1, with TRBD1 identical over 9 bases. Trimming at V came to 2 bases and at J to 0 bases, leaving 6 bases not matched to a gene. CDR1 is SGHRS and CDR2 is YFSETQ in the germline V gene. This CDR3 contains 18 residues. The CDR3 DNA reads TGCGCCAGCAGCTTTTCGGGGACAGGGAACTCTGGGGCCAACGTCCTGACTTTC. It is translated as CASSFSGTGNSGANVLTF.

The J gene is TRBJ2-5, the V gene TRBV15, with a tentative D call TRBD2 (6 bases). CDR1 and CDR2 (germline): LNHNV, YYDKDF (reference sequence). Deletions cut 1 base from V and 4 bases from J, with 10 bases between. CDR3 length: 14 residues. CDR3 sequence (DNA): TGTGCCACCAGCAGAGGGGGGGTAGGAGAGACCCAGTACTTC. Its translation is CATSRGGVGETQYF.

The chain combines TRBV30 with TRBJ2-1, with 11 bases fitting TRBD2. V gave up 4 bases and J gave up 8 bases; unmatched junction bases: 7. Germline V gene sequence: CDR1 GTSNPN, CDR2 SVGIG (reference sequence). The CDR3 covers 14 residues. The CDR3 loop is CAWTPGLAVYEQFF. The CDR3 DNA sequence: TGTGCCTGGACCCCGGGACTAGCGGTATATGAGCAGTTCTTC. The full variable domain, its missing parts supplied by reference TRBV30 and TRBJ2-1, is SQTIHQWPATLVQPVGSPLSLECTVEGTSNPNLYWYRQAAGRGLQLLFYSVGIGQISSEVPQNLSASRPQDRQFILSSKKLLLSDSGFYLCAWTPGLAVYEQFFGPGTRLTVL.

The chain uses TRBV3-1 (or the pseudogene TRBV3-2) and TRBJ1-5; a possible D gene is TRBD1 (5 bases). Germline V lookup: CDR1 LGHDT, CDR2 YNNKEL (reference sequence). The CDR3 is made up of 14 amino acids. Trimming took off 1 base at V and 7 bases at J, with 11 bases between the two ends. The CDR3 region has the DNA TGTGCCAGCAGCCAAGTCCTAAAGGGGCAGCCCCAGCATTTT. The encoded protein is CASSQVLKGQPQHF.

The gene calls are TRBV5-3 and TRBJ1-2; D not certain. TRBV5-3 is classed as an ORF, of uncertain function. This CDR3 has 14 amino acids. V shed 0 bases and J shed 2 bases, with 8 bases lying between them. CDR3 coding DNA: TGTGCCAGAAGCTTGGGGAGCGGAAACTATGGCTACACCTTC. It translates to CARSLGSGNYGYTF.

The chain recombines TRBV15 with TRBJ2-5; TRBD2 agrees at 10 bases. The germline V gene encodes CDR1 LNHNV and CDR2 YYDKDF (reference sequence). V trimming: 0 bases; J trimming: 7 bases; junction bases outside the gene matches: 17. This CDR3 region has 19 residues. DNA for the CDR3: TGTGCCACCAGCAGAGATCGGGGCCTAGCGGGAGACTTATCCGGGACCCAGTACTTC. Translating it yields CATSRDRGLAGDLSGTQYF.

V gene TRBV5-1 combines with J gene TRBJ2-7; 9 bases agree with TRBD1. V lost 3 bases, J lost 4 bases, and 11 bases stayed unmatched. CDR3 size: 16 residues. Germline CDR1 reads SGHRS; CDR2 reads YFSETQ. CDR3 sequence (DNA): TGCGCCAGCAGCTCTCTTGGGGGACAGGGTCCTTACGAGCAGTACTTC. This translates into CASSSLGGQGPYEQYF.

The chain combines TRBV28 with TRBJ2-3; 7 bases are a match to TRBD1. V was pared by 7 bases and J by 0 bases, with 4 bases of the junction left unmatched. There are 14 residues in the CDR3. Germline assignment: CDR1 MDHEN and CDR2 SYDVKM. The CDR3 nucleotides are TGTGCCAGCATTCTGACAGGGAGCACAGATACGCAGTATTTT. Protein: CASILTGSTDTQYF.

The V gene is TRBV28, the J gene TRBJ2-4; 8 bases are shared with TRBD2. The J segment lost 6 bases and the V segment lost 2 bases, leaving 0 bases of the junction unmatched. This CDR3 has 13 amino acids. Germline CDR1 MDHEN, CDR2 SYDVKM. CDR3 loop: CASSLAGGNIQYF. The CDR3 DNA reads TGTGCCAGCAGTTTAGCGGGAGGAAACATTCAGTACTTC.

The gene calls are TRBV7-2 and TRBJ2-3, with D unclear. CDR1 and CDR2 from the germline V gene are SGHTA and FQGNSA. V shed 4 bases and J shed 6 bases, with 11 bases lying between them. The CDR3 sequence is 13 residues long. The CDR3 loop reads CASSYPPGDTQYF. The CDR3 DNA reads TGTGCCAGCAGCTACCCTCCCGGGGATACGCAGTATTTT.

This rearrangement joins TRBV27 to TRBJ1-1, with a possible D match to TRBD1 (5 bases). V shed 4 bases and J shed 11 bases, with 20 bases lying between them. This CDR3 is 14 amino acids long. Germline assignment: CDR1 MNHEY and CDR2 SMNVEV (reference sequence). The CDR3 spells CASSSYGRGGTAFF. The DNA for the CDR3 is TGTGCCAGCAGTTCCTACGGGAGGGGAGGCACTGCTTTCTTT.

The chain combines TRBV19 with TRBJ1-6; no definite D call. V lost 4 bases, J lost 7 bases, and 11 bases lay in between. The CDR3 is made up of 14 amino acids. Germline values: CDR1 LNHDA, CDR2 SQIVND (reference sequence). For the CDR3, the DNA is TGTGCCAGTAGTACTGGCGGTCGGAATTCACCCCTCCACTTT. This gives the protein CASSTGGRNSPLHF.

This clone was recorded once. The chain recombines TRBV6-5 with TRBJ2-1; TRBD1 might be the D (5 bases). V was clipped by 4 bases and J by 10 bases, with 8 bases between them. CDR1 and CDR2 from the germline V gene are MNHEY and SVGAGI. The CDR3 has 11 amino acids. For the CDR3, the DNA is TGTGCCAGCAGTTCAGGACAAGAGCAGTTCTTC. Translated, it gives CASSSGQEQFF.

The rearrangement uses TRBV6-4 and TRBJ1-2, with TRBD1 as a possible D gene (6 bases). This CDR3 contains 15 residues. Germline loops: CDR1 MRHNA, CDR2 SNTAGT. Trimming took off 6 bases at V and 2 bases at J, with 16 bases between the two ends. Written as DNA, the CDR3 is TGTGCCAGCAGCACGAGGGGGTCAGAGAACTATGGCTACACCTTC. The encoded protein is CASSTRGSENYGYTF.

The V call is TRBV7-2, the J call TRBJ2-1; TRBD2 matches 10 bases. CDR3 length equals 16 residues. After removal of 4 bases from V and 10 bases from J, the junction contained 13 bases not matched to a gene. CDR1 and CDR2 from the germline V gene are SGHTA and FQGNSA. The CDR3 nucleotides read TGTGCCAGCAGCTCGCCGCTCGGACTAGCGGCTCGAGAGCAGTTCTTC. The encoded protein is CASSSPLGLAAREQFF.